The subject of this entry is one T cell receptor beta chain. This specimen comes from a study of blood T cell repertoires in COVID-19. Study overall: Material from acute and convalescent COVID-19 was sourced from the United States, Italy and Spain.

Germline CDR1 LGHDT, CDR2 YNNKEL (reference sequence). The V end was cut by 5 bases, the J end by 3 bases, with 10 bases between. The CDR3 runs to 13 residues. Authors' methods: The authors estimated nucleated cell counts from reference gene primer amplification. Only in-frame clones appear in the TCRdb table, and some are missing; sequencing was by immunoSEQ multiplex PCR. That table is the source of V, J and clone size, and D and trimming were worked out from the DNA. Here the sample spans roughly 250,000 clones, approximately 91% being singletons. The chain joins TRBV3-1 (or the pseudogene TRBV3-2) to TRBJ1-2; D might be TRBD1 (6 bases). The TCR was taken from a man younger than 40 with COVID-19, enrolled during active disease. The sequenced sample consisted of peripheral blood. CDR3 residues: CASSYHRDYGYTF. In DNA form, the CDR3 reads TGTGCCAGCAGCTACCACAGGGACTATGGCTACACCTTC.